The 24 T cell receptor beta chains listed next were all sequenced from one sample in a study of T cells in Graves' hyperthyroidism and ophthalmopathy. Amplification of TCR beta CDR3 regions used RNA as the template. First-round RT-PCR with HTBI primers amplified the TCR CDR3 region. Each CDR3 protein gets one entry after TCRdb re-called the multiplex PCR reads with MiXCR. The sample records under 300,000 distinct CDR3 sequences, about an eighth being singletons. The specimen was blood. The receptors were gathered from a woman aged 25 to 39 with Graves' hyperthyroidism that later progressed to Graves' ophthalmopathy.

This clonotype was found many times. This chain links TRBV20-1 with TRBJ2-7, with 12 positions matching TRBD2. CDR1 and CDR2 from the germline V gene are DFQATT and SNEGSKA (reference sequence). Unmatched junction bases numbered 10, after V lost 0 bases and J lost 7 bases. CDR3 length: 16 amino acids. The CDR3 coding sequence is TGCAGTGCTAGAGAATTCCTAGCGGGAGGGCTAAGGGAGCAGTACTTC. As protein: CSAREFLAGGLREQYF.

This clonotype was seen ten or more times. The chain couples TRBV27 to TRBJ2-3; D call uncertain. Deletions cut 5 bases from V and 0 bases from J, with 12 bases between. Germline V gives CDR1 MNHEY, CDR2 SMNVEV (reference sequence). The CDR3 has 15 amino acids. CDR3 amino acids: CASSPGFPSTDTQYF. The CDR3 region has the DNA TGTGCCAGCAGTCCGGGTTTTCCTAGCACAGATACGCAGTATTTT.

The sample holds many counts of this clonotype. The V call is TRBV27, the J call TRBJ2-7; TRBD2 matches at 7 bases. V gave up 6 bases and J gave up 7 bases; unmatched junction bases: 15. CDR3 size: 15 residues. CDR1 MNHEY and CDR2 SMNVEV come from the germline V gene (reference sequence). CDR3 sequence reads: CASSPLGEDGGEQYF. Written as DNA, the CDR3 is TGTGCCAGCAGCCCCTTGGGGGAGGACGGGGGGGAGCAGTACTTC.

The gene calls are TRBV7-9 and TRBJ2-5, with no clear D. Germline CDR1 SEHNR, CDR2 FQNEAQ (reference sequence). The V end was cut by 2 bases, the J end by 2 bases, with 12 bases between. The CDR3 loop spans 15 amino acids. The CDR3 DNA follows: TGTGCCAGCAGCTTATTGGACCGACAACAAGAGACCCAGTACTTC. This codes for CASSLLDRQQETQYF.

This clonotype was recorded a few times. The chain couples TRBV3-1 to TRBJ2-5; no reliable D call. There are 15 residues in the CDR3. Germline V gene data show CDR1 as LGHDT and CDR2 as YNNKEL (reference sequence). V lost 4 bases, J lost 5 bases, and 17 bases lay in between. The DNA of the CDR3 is TGTGCCAGCAGCCCCTCAGGTGCGGTCAGGGAGACCCAGTACTTC. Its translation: CASSPSGAVRETQYF.

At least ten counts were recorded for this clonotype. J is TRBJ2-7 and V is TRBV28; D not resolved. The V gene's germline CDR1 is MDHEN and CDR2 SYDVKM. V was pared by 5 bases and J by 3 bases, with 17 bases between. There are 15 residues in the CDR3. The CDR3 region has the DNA TGTGCCAGCAGTGATATGACAAGTAGTGTCTACGAGCAGTACTTC. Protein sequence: CASSDMTSSVYEQYF.

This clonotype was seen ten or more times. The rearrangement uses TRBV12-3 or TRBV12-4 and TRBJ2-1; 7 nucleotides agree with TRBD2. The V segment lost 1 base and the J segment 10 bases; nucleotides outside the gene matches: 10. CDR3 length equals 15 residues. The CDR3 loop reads CASSLVGLVEKEQFF. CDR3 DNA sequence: TGTGCCAGCAGTTTAGTCGGACTAGTGGAGAAGGAGCAGTTCTTC.

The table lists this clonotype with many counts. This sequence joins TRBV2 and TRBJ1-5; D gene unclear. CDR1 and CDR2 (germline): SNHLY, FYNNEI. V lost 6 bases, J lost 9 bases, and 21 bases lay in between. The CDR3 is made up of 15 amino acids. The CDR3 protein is CASSSGRGRPGPQHF. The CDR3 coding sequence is TGTGCCAGCAGCTCGGGTCGCGGTCGGCCGGGGCCCCAGCATTTT.

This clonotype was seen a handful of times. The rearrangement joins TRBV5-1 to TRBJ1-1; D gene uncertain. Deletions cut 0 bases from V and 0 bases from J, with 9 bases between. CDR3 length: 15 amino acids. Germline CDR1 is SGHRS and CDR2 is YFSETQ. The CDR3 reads CASSLAVGMNTEAFF. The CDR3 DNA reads TGCGCCAGCAGCTTGGCGGTAGGGATGAACACTGAAGCTTTCTTT.

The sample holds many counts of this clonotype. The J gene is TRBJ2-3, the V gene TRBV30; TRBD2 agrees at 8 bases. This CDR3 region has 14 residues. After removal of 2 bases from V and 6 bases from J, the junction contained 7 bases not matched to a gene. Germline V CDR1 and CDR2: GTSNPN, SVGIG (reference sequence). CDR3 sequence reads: CAWSISGAGDTQYF. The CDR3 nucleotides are TGTGCCTGGAGTATTAGCGGGGCAGGGGATACGCAGTATTTT. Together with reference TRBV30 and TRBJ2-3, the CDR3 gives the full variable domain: SQTIHQWPATLVQPVGSPLSLECTVEGTSNPNLYWYRQAAGRGLQLLFYSVGIGQISSEVPQNLSASRPQDRQFILSSKKLLLSDSGFYLCAWSISGAGDTQYFGPGTRLTVL.

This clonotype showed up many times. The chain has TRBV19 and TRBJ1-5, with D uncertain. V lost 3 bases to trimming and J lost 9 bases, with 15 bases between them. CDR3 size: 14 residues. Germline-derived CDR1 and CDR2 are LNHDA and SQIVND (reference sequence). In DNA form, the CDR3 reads TGTGCCAGTAGTATTGGGCGGCAAGGAGGGCCCCAGCATTTT. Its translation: CASSIGRQGGPQHF.

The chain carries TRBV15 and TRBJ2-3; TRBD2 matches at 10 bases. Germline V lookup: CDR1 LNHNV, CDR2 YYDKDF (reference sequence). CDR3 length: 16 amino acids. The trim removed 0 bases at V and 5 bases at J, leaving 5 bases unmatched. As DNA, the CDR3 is TGTGCCACCAGCAGAGATCCGGGACTAGCGTTAGATACGCAGTATTTT. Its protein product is CATSRDPGLALDTQYF.

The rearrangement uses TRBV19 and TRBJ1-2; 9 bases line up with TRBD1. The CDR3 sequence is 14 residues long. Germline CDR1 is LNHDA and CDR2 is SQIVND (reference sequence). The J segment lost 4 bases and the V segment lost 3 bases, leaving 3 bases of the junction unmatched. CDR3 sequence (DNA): TGTGCCAGTAGTATCACAGGGGGCGTCTATGGCTACACCTTC. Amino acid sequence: CASSITGGVYGYTF.

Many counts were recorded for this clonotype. CDR3 DNA: TGCAGTGTATGGCGGGCCGGCTCCTACGAGCAGTACTTC. This codes for CSVWRAGSYEQYF. The V gene is TRBV20-1, the J gene TRBJ2-7; the D gene is possibly TRBD2 (5 bases). This CDR3 contains 13 residues. Germline assignment: CDR1 DFQATT and CDR2 SNEGSKA (reference sequence). V was trimmed by 7 bases and J by 0 bases, leaving 13 bases between them.

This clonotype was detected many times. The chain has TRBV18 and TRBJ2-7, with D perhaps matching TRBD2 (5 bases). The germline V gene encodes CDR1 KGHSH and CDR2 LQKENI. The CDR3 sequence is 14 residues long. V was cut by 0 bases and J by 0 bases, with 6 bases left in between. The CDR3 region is CASSPPAGSYEQYF. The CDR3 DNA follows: TGTGCCAGCTCACCACCGGCGGGCTCCTACGAGCAGTACTTC.

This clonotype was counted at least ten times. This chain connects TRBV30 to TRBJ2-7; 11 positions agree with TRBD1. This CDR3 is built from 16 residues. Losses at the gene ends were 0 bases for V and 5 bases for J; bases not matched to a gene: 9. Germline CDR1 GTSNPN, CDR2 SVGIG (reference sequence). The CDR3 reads CAWSVQGTGGIHEQYF. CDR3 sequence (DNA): TGTGCCTGGAGTGTACAGGGGACAGGGGGGATCCACGAGCAGTACTTC. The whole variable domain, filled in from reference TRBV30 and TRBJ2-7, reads SQTIHQWPATLVQPVGSPLSLECTVEGTSNPNLYWYRQAAGRGLQLLFYSVGIGQISSEVPQNLSASRPQDRQFILSSKKLLLSDSGFYLCAWSVQGTGGIHEQYFGPGTRLTVT.

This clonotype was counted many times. The CDR3 loop reads CASSSNPGQGNYGYTF. The CDR3, as DNA: TGTGCCAGCAGTTCAAACCCGGGACAGGGGAACTATGGCTACACCTTC. The rearrangement links TRBV6-1 to TRBJ1-2; 10 nucleotides match TRBD1. V lost 5 bases to trimming and J lost 2 bases; unmatched junction nucleotides: 8. Germline V gives CDR1 MNHNS, CDR2 SASEGT. This CDR3 comprises 16 residues.

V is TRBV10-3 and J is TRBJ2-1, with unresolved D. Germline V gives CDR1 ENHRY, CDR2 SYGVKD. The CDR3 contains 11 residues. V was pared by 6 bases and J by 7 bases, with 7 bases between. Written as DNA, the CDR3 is TGTGCCATCAGCCACGAGAATGAGCAGTTCTTC. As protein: CAISHENEQFF.

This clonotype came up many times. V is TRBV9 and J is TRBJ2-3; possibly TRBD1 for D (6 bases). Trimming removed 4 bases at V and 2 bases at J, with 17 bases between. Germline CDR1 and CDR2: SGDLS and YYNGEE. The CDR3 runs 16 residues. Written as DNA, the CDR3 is TGTGCCAGCAGCCCGGTGACAGGAATTATCACAGATACGCAGTATTTT. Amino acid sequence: CASSPVTGIITDTQYF.

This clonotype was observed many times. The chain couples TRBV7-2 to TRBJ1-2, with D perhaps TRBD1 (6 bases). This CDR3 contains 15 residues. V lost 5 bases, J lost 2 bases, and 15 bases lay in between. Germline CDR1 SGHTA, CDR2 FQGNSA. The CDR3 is CASSQVAQGNYGYTF. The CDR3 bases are TGTGCCAGCAGCCAAGTCGCCCAGGGGAACTATGGCTACACCTTC.

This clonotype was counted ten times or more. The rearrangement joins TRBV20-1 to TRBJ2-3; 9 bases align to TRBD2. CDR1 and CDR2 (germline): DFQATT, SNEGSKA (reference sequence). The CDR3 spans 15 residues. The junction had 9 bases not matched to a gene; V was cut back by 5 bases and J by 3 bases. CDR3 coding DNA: TGCAGTGCTTTCCTTAGCGGGAGTGGGACAGATACGCAGTATTTT. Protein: CSAFLSGSGTDTQYF.

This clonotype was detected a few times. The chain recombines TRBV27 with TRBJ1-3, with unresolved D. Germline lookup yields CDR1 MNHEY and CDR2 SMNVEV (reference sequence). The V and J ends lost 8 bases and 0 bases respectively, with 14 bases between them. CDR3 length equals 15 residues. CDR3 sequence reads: CASGRIPLSGNTIYF. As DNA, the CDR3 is TGTGCCAGCGGTAGAATTCCACTCTCTGGAAACACCATATATTTT.

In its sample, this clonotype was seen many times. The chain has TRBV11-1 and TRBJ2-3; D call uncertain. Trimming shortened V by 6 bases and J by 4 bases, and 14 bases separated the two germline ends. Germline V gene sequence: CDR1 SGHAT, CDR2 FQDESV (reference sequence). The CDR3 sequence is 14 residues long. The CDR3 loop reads CASSPRWGSDTQYF. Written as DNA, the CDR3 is TGTGCCAGCAGTCCGCGGTGGGGTTCAGATACGCAGTATTTT.

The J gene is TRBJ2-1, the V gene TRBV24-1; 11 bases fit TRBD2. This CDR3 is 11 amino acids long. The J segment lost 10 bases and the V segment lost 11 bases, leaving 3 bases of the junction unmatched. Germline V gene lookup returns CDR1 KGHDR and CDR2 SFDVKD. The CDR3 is CARRTSGEQFF. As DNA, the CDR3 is TGTGCCAGAAGGACTAGCGGGGAGCAGTTCTTC.